This record concerns one T cell receptor beta chain sequence. The antigen is undetermined. Looked up from germline, CDR1 is DFQATT and CDR2 is SNEGSKA (reference sequence). The V gene lost 3 bases and the J gene lost 1 base, with 13 bases spanning the gap. The CDR3 extends over 15 amino acids. TCRbeta libraries were built with three rounds of nested PCR, modified from ARM-PCR. From the multiplex PCR reads, TCRdb called clonotypes with MiXCR, one entry per CDR3 protein. The table lists roughly 150,000 distinct CDR3 sequences, approximately 66% of them singletons. The sample originates from a study of tumor and adjacent non-tumor tissue in lung cancer. Study overall: Samples averaged around 4 million productive TCRbeta reads each.

RNA was extracted from bulk tissue without any cell sorting. Newly diagnosed lung cancer patients had thoracic surgery in China, August–late 2014, without prior chemotherapy. Points from the study as a whole: Patients with more diverse tumor TCRs had worse survival.

This sequence joins TRBV20-1 and TRBJ2-1; D unresolved. The sequence was collected from a man in his 60s with small cell lung cancer. Material: lung tumor tissue. The CDR3 protein is CSARDPTLSYNEQFF. In DNA, the CDR3 is TGCAGTGCTAGGGATCCAACACTATCCTACAATGAGCAGTTCTTC.